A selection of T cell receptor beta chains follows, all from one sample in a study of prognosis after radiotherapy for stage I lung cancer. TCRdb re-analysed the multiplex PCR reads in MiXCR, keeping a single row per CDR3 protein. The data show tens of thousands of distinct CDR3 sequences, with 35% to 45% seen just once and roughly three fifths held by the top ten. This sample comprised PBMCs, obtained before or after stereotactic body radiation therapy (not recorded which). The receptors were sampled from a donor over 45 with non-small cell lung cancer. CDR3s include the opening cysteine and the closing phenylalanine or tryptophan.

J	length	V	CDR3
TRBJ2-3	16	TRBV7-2	CASSFGLAGGGETQYF
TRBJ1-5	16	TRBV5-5	CASSLSGVSGNQPQHF
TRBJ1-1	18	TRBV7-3	CASSARPLIGGAGTEAFF
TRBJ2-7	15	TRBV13	CASSLAPFGTYEQYF
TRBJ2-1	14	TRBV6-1	CASGESKFGNEQFF
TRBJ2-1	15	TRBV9	CASSVGLSSYNEQFF
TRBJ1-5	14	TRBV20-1	CSARRDRGNQPQHF
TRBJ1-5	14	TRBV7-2	CASSLGPQSRPQHF
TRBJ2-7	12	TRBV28	CASLGSGVEQYF
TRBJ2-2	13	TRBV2	CASRRETTGELFF
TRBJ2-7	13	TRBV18	CASSLTRGSEQYF
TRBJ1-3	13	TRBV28	CASVQGSGNTIYF
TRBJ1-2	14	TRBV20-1	CSAPDRGYRYGYTF
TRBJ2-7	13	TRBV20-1	CSVSPGRTYEQYF
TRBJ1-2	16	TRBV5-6	CASSPETGLGNYGYTF
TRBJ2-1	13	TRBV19	CASSIGRMNEQFF
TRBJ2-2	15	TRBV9	CASSVVGGSGGELFF
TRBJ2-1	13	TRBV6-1	CASSETAVLEQFF
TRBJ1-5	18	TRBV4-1	CASSQDPAAIHSNQPQHF
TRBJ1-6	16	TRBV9	CVSSVGSGASNSPLHF
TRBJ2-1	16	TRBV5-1	CASSLEALAGSNEQFF
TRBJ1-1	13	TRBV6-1	CASSRQGNTEAFF
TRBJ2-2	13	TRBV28	CASSRRGGGELFF
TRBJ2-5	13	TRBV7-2	CASSTGRQETQYF
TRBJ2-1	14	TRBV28	CASSLDRDHNEQFF
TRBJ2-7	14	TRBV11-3	CASSDARITYEQYF
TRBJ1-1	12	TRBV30	CAWSRGLGEAFF
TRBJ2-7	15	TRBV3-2	CASSHSGVKTYEQYF
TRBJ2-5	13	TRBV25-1	CASRRDREETQYF
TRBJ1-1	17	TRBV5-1	CASSLGRGVWEDTEAFF
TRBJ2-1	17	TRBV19	CASSMGTSGRAYNEQFF
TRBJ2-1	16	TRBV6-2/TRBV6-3	CASKGTSGDSYNEQFF
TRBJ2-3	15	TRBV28	CASAEGSSSTDTQYF
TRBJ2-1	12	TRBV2	CASSSAYNEQFF
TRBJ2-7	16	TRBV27	CASSSKTSGSFDEQYF
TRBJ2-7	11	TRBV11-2	CASSRYREQYF
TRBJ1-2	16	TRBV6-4	CASSANAGTGPGGYTF
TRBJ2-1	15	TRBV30	CAWSVRLAVLDEQFF
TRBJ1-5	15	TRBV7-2	CASSLAARGNQPQHF
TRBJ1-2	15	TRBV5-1	CASSLDGTTYYGYTF
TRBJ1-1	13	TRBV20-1	CSALWGGNTEAFF
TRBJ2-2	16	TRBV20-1	CSATPPGLGSAGELFF
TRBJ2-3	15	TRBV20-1	CSAQWRLAGGDTQYF
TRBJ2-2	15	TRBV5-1	CASSLALQGIGELFF
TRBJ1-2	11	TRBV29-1	CSVDRADGYTF
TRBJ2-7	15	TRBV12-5	CASGVQGVASYEQYF
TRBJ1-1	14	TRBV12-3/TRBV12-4	CASTWTGTNTEAFF
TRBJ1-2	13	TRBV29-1	CSVSNVENYGYTF
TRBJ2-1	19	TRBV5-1	CASSLGFGLAGGLGNEQFF
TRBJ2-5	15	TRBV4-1	CASSTMGGGTETQYF